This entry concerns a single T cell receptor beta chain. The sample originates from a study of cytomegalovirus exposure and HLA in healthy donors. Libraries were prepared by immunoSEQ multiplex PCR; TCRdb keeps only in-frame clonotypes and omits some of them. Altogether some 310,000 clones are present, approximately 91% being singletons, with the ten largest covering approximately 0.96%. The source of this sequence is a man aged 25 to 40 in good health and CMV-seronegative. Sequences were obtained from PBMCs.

This CDR3 reads CACRGLGNTIYF. The CDR3 DNA reads TGTGCCTGTAGGGGGCTTGGAAACACCATATATTTT. The rearrangement uses TRBV30 and TRBJ1-3, with 7 bases fitting TRBD1. The J segment lost 3 bases and the V segment lost 6 bases, leaving 2 bases of the junction unmatched. This CDR3 has 12 amino acids. Germline lookup yields CDR1 GTSNPN and CDR2 SVGIG (reference sequence).